This T cell receptor (beta chain) was sequenced during a study of cytomegalovirus exposure and HLA in healthy donors. The germline V gene has CDR1 SEHNR and CDR2 FQNEAQ (reference sequence). V lost 5 bases to trimming and J lost 1 base, with 9 bases between them. The CDR3 sequence is 13 residues long. PCR amplification relied on 60 Vbeta primers (plus 13 Jbeta primers). Profiling relied on immunoSEQ multiplex PCR, and the TCRdb table lists in-frame clones only, not all of them. In the table there are 130,000 to 150,000 clones, 80% of which are singletons. The receptor comes from a woman under 40 in good health and CMV-seronegative. The chain links TRBV7-9 to TRBJ2-7; maybe TRBD1 (5 bases). Specimen: PBMCs. CDR3 in DNA: TGTGCCAGCAGCAGACAGAATTCCTACGAGCAGTACTTC. Its protein product is CASSRQNSYEQYF.